Listed below are T cell receptor beta chains from one sample, sequenced in a study of blood T cell repertoires in COVID-19. Produced via immunoSEQ multiplex PCR; TCRdb's table is partial and in-frame only. The table has some 220,000 clones, about 83% seen once. The specimen was peripheral blood. These receptors came from a woman aged 25 to 45 with COVID-19, enrolled during active disease. CDR3s include the opening cysteine and the closing phenylalanine or tryptophan. Each record gives: J gene, clone size, CDR3 length, D gene, V gene, CDR3 protein, CDR3 DNA. A D gene is named only where the DNA matches it firmly. Size is omitted from some rows. Given values are once, few, many or a class for expanded clones.

TRBJ2-1	once	14	TRBD1	TRBV24-1	CATSEGTGLDEQFF	TGTGCCACCAGTGAGGGGACAGGACTGGATGAGCAGTTCTTC
TRBJ2-1	-	17	TRBD2	TRBV5-6	CASSAAGAGGPYNEQFF	TGTGCCAGCAGCGCTGCCGGTGCGGGGGGGCCCTACAATGAGCAGTTCTTC
TRBJ1-3	-	15	-	TRBV7-9	CASSSDPGLRNTIYF	TGTGCCAGCAGCTCGGATCCGGGACTAAGAAACACCATATATTTT
TRBJ2-6	-	17	TRBD1	TRBV7-3	CASSLIGGDSGANVLTF	TGTGCCAGCAGCTTAATAGGGGGCGACTCTGGGGCCAACGTCCTGACTTTC
TRBJ2-5	-	14	-	TRBV29-1	CSVAGRGSWGTQYF	TGCAGCGTTGCTGGCAGGGGATCCTGGGGGACCCAGTACTTC
TRBJ2-5	-	17	TRBD2	TRBV7-2	CASSLGDPTGGLETQYF	TGTGCCAGCAGCTTAGGCGACCCCACGGGGGGGCTAGAGACCCAGTACTTC
TRBJ1-2	-	13	-	TRBV4-2	CASSQLSLYGYTF	TGTGCCAGCAGCCAACTTTCCCTCTATGGCTACACCTTC
TRBJ1-1	-	11	TRBD1	TRBV20-1	CRTGPNTEAFF	TGCAGGACAGGGCCGAACACTGAAGCTTTCTTT
TRBJ1-1	-	13	-	TRBV7-9	CASGPAVHTEAFF	TGTGCCAGCGGGCCAGCCGTGCACACTGAAGCTTTCTTT
TRBJ1-2	-	14	-	TRBV2	CASSGGQNLYGYTF	TGTGCCAGTAGCGGGGGCCAAAACCTCTATGGCTACACCTTC
TRBJ1-5	-	15	-	TRBV7-9	CASSPGTGLNQPQHF	TGTGCCAGCAGCCCAGGTACAGGGTTAAATCAGCCCCAGCATTTT
TRBJ2-1	-	13	-	TRBV6-4	CASSTDFGNEQFF	TGTGCCAGCAGTACTGACTTCGGGAATGAGCAGTTCTTC
TRBJ2-5	once	15	-	TRBV11-2	CASSLAGHLQETQYF	TGTGCCAGCAGCTTAGCTGGACACCTCCAAGAGACCCAGTACTTC
TRBJ1-1	-	13	TRBD1	TRBV5-6	CASSSGTDTEAFF	TGTGCCAGCAGCTCCGGGACAGATACTGAAGCTTTCTTT
TRBJ2-1	-	14	-	TRBV11-2	CASRRRGGYNEQFF	TGTGCCAGCAGAAGAAGGGGCGGATACAATGAGCAGTTCTTC
TRBJ2-3	-	16	TRBD2	TRBV5-3	CARSPGTSGRADTQYF	TGTGCCAGAAGCCCCGGGACTAGCGGGAGGGCAGATACGCAGTATTTT
TRBJ2-7	-	15	-	TRBV6-1	CASSEDGGTGYEQYF	TGTGCCAGCAGTGAAGACGGGGGAACGGGCTACGAGCAGTACTTC
TRBJ1-5	-	16	-	TRBV5-8	CASSLLPGGGGQPQHF	TGTGCCAGCAGCTTGCTCCCGGGGGGCGGCGGTCAGCCCCAGCATTTT
TRBJ2-5	-	15	-	TRBV6-5	CASSPITGPGETQYF	TGTGCCAGCAGTCCTATCACAGGGCCGGGGGAGACCCAGTACTTC
TRBJ1-2	-	14	TRBD1	TRBV12-5	CASGLGQGPYGYTF	TGTGCTAGTGGTTTGGGACAGGGGCCCTATGGCTACACCTTC
TRBJ1-5	-	13	-	TRBV30	CAAQGGGDQPQHF	TGTGCCGCTCAGGGAGGTGGGGATCAGCCCCAGCATTTT
TRBJ2-7	-	13	-	TRBV7-2	CASSQAVSYEQYF	TGTGCCAGCAGCCAAGCGGTCTCCTACGAGCAGTACTTC
TRBJ2-6	-	15	TRBD2	TRBV6-5	CASSRQRGGVNVLTF	TGTGCCAGCAGCCGCCAGCGGGGGGGCGTTAACGTCCTGACTTTC
TRBJ1-5	few	14	-	TRBV6-6	CASSYAEENQPQHF	TGTGCCAGCAGTTATGCAGAGGAGAATCAGCCCCAGCATTTT
TRBJ2-5	-	13	-	TRBV4-1	CASSRILEETQYF	TGCGCCAGCAGCCGGATACTAGAGGAGACCCAGTACTTC
TRBJ1-2	-	15	TRBD1	TRBV14	CASSPRDRTRRGYTF	TGTGCCAGCAGCCCCCGGGACAGGACCCGCCGGGGCTACACCTTC
TRBJ2-5	once	15	-	TRBV6-5	CASSYVGGNQETQYF	TGTGCCAGCAGTTATGTTGGGGGGAACCAAGAGACCCAGTACTTC
TRBJ1-1	once	16	-	TRBV2	CASSENPGIANTEAFF	TGTGCCAGCAGTGAAAATCCCGGGATAGCTAACACTGAAGCTTTCTTT
TRBJ2-1	-	17	TRBD2	TRBV4-2	CASSQELAGGSYNEQFF	TGTGCCAGCAGCCAAGAATTGGCGGGGGGTTCCTACAATGAGCAGTTCTTC
TRBJ2-1	-	15	-	TRBV24-1	CATSDSRFGPNEQFF	TGTGCCACCAGTGATTCAAGATTTGGCCCGAATGAGCAGTTCTTC
TRBJ2-5	-	14	-	TRBV5-1	CASSGDSLAETQYF	TGCGCCAGCAGCGGGGACTCCTTGGCGGAGACCCAGTACTTC
TRBJ2-1	-	16	TRBD2	TRBV7-6	CASSSYSGISYNEQFF	TGTGCCAGCAGCTCCTACAGCGGGATCTCCTACAATGAGCAGTTCTTC
TRBJ1-1	-	16	TRBD1	TRBV19	CASSTRTGGWNTEAFF	TGTGCCAGTAGTACCCGGACAGGGGGGTGGAACACTGAAGCTTTCTTT
TRBJ1-6	-	13	-	TRBV19	CASSSDNNSPLHF	TGTGCCAGTAGTTCTGACAATAATTCACCCCTCCACTTT
TRBJ2-6	-	20	-	TRBV10-3	CAISGVVVAEIGSGANVLTF	TGTGCCATCAGTGGGGTTGTGGTAGCTGAGATCGGCTCTGGGGCCAACGTCCTGACTTTC
TRBJ2-7	-	14	-	TRBV7-9	CASSLANGGYEQYF	TGTGCCAGCAGCTTAGCCAACGGGGGTTACGAGCAGTACTTC
TRBJ2-7	-	15	-	TRBV4-3	CASSQAVTGWDEQYF	TGCGCCAGCAGCCAAGCCGTCACAGGGTGGGACGAGCAGTACTTC
TRBJ2-2	-	14	TRBD2	TRBV24-1	CAREAGGPPGELFF	TGTGCCAGGGAAGCGGGAGGGCCCCCCGGGGAGCTGTTTTTT
TRBJ2-5	once	15	-	TRBV7-9	CASSLAFREVETQYF	TGTGCCAGCAGCTTAGCCTTTAGGGAGGTAGAGACCCAGTACTTC
TRBJ1-4	-	14	TRBD1	TRBV30	CAWSRSAGGEKLFF	TGTGCCTGGAGTCGGAGCGCAGGGGGCGAGAAACTGTTTTTT
TRBJ1-2	-	14	TRBD1	TRBV6-6	CASSFRDRASGYTF	TGTGCCAGCAGTTTCCGGGACAGAGCTAGTGGCTACACCTTC
TRBJ2-5	once	12	TRBD2	TRBV12-3/TRBV12-4	CASTWGGETQYF	TGTGCCAGCACCTGGGGGGGGGAGACCCAGTACTTC
TRBJ2-1	-	15	TRBD2	TRBV9	CASTVEGGRINEQFF	TGTGCCAGCACCGTAGAGGGAGGGCGGATCAATGAGCAGTTCTTC
TRBJ2-3	-	16	-	TRBV2	CASPKELVQNVDTQYF	TGTGCCAGCCCGAAAGAACTAGTTCAAAATGTGGATACGCAGTATTTT
TRBJ2-7	-	15	-	TRBV6-5	CASSSAGTPSYEQYF	TGTGCCAGCAGTTCAGCAGGGACTCCCTCCTACGAGCAGTACTTC
TRBJ2-7	-	16	TRBD2	TRBV9	CASSPSGTTNPYEQYF	TGTGCCAGCAGCCCGTCCGGGACTACCAATCCCTACGAGCAGTACTTC
TRBJ2-7	-	14	TRBD1	TRBV6-5	CASSSDRGPYEQYF	TGTGCCAGCAGCTCGGACAGGGGTCCGTACGAGCAGTACTTC
TRBJ2-7	-	17	TRBD2	TRBV6-2/TRBV6-3	CASSSGLAGPLSYEQYF	TGTGCCAGCAGTTCCGGACTAGCGGGCCCCCTCTCCTACGAGCAGTACTTC
TRBJ2-2	-	17	TRBD1	TRBV4-3	CASSQAGQGANTEELFF	TGCGCCAGCAGCCAGGCAGGACAGGGCGCGAACACCGAGGAGCTGTTTTTT
TRBJ2-7	once	16	TRBD1	TRBV5-1	CASSLGQGSSSYEQYF	TGCGCCAGCAGCTTGGGACAGGGGTCGAGCTCCTACGAGCAGTACTTC
TRBJ2-2	-	14	-	TRBV7-2	CASSLQGNTGELFF	TGTGCCAGCAGCTTACAGGGGAACACCGGGGAGCTGTTTTTT
TRBJ2-3	-	14	-	TRBV7-3	CASSLTGVDGTQYF	TGTGCCAGCAGCTTAACGGGCGTCGACGGTACGCAGTATTTT
TRBJ2-3	-	18	TRBD2	TRBV3-1/TRBV3-2	CASSHRVVAGGQTDTQYF	TGTGCCAGCAGCCACAGGGTTGTAGCGGGGGGGCAGACAGATACGCAGTATTTT
TRBJ1-3	-	14	-	TRBV5-4	CASSPGHLEDTIYF	TGTGCCAGCAGCCCTGGACACCTCGAGGACACCATATATTTT
TRBJ2-7	-	19	TRBD2	TRBV11-2	CASSLEAPRLAGRYYEQYF	TGTGCCAGCAGCTTAGAAGCCCCTCGGCTAGCGGGACGATACTACGAGCAGTACTTC
TRBJ1-1	-	16	TRBD1	TRBV30	CAWSVHGGDRAPEAFF	TGTGCCTGGAGTGTACATGGTGGGGACAGGGCCCCTGAAGCTTTCTTT
TRBJ1-2	-	15	-	TRBV9	CASSVGGKSNYGYTF	TGTGCCAGCAGCGTAGGCGGCAAGTCTAACTATGGCTACACCTTC
TRBJ2-7	-	14	TRBD2	TRBV9	CASSVGGSLNEQYF	TGTGCCAGCAGCGTGGGAGGGAGTCTCAACGAGCAGTACTTC